This is a list of T cell receptor beta chains from one sample in a study of T cell changes during pregnancy in multiple sclerosis. Data came from immunoSEQ multiplex PCR; TCRdb stores just in-frame clones and leaves some out. Here the sample spans around 53,000 clones, around 92% being singletons. The source was CD4+ T cells from peripheral blood mononuclear cells, collected after pregnancy. The receptors derive from a female donor with multiple sclerosis, enrolled in a pregnancy study. The CDR3 runs from the conserved cysteine through the conserved F or W. A D gene is named only where the DNA matches it firmly. Part of the rows lack a size; the others show once, few, many or a class for expanded clones.

>TRBV27|-|TRBJ1-1|-
TGTGCCAGCAGTTTATATAGGGGGAACGGGAACACTGAAGCTTTCTTT
CASSLYRGNGNTEAFF
>TRBV18|TRBD1|TRBJ1-1|-
TGTGCCAGCTCACCGGGACAGGCGAACACTGAAGCTTTCTTT
CASSPGQANTEAFF
>TRBV6-1|-|TRBJ1-2|-
TGTGCCAGCAACCCGACAGACTGGTTCGGCTACACCTTC
CASNPTDWFGYTF
>TRBV7-9|-|TRBJ1-6|-
TGTGCCAGCAGCCTAGAGGAGGGTTGGAATTCACCCCTCCACTTT
CASSLEEGWNSPLHF
>TRBV7-9|-|TRBJ1-2|once
TGTGCCAGCAGCTCCACCCCTACAGCGGATGGCTACACCTTC
CASSSTPTADGYTF
>TRBV6-4|-|TRBJ1-2|-
TGTGCCATTCACAGGGCTGTGATAGGTGGCTACACCTTC
CAIHRAVIGGYTF
>TRBV7-2|-|TRBJ1-1|-
TGTGCCAGCAGCTACAGTTTTATGAACACTGAAGCTTTCTTT
CASSYSFMNTEAFF
>TRBV5-4|-|TRBJ2-5|-
TGTGCCAGCAGCGGACGACAGGAGAACCAAGAGACCCAGTACTTC
CASSGRQENQETQYF
>TRBV7-2|TRBD2|TRBJ2-2|-
TGTGCCAGCAGCTTAGCGACTAGCGGGGGGGGAGTGCTGTTTTTT
CASSLATSGGGVLFF
>TRBV10-3|TRBD1|TRBJ1-1|-
TGTGCCATCAGCCGTGCACAGGGGCTGGAAGCTTTCTTT
CAISRAQGLEAFF
>TRBV30|-|TRBJ2-2|-
TGTGCCTGGGGGAGAGGACTACCGATCACCGGGGAGCTGTTTTTT
CAWGRGLPITGELFF
>TRBV29-1|-|TRBJ1-2|-
TGCAGCGTTGAGTCACAAGGGGCTGGCTACACCTTC
CSVESQGAGYTF
>TRBV11-3|TRBD2|TRBJ2-2|-
TGTGCCAGCAGCCATAGCGGGGGACTCACCGGGGAGCTGTTTTTT
CASSHSGGLTGELFF
>TRBV29-1|TRBD1|TRBJ2-5|-
TGCAGCGTAACAGGACAGGGACTGTCTGAGACCCAGTACTTC
CSVTGQGLSETQYF
>TRBV7-9|-|TRBJ1-1|-
TGTGCCAGCAGCTTAGACAGGAACACTGAAGCTTTCTTT
CASSLDRNTEAFF
>TRBV5-8|TRBD2|TRBJ2-1|-
TGTGCCAGCAGCCGGGGGACTAGCGGCTACAATGAGCAGTTCTTC
CASSRGTSGYNEQFF
>TRBV20-1|-|TRBJ2-1|-
TGCAGTGCTAGAGCCTTCAATGAGCAGTTCTTC
CSARAFNEQFF
>TRBV6-5|-|TRBJ1-5|-
TGTGCCAGCAGTGAGTTTCAGCCCCAGCATTTT
CASSEFQPQHF
>TRBV30|TRBD1|TRBJ1-2|-
TGTGCCTGGAGTGAGTGGACAGGGTACACCTTC
CAWSEWTGYTF
>TRBV5-4|TRBD1|TRBJ2-1|-
TGTGCCAGCAGCGAGCCGACAGGGTCCCACAATGAGCAGTTCTTC
CASSEPTGSHNEQFF
>TRBV4-3|-|TRBJ1-2|-
TGCGCCAGCCGCCCTGCGGGGGGCCCTGGCTACACCTTC
CASRPAGGPGYTF
>TRBV27|TRBD1|TRBJ2-3|-
TGTGCCAGCTTTAAGGGCCCGGGACAGCGAAACACAGATACGCAGTATTTT
CASFKGPGQRNTDTQYF
>TRBV19|-|TRBJ1-2|-
TGTGCCAGTAGTACGAAGGGAGTCTATGGCTACACCTTC
CASSTKGVYGYTF
>TRBV5-1|-|TRBJ2-5|-
TGCGCCAGCAGCTTGGAGCTTAGGACGGGAGAAGAGACCCAGTACTTC
CASSLELRTGEETQYF
>TRBV7-2|TRBD1|TRBJ1-1|once
TGTGCCAGCAGCGTCCGATTCGGGACAGGGAGGATGAACACTGAAGCTTTCTTT
CASSVRFGTGRMNTEAFF
>TRBV10-2|-|TRBJ1-5|-
TGCGCCAGCAGTGAACAGGCGTTCGGTCAGCCCCAGCATTTT
CASSEQAFGQPQHF
>TRBV19|-|TRBJ1-4|-
TGTGCCAGTAGTAAGGTTAGCAGGGGTAATGAAAAACTGTTTTTT
CASSKVSRGNEKLFF
>TRBV2|-|TRBJ2-7|-
TGTGCCAGCAGTGCGACAGGGACTTACTACGAGCAGTACTTC
CASSATGTYYEQYF
>TRBV4-2|-|TRBJ2-3|-
TGTGCCAGCAGCCCAGAACTAGGTCGGGCGCAGTATTTT
CASSPELGRAQYF
>TRBV11-2|TRBD2|TRBJ2-5|-
TGTGCCAGCAGCTTAGGACGGGGGGGCCCCCCAGAAGAGACCCAGTACTTC
CASSLGRGGPPEETQYF
>TRBV7-9|-|TRBJ1-5|few
TGTGCCAGCAGCGCTGGAGACCGACCGGTGCAGCCCCAGCATTTT
CASSAGDRPVQPQHF
>TRBV6-5|TRBD2|TRBJ2-3|-
TGTGCCAGCAGTAGCGGGGGGGCGGATACGCAGTATTTT
CASSSGGADTQYF
>TRBV27|-|TRBJ1-5|-
TGTGCCAGCAGTAGCCAGGGCTCCAATCAGCCCCAGCATTTT
CASSSQGSNQPQHF
>TRBV2|TRBD1|TRBJ2-7|-
TGTGCCAGCAGTACAGACAGGGGGACGGACGAGCAGTACTTC
CASSTDRGTDEQYF
>TRBV14|-|TRBJ2-4|-
TGTGCCAGCAGCCCCTTATCGGGGGGCTTGCCAGAAAACATTCAGTACTTC
CASSPLSGGLPENIQYF
>TRBV27|TRBD1|TRBJ1-2|-
TGTGCCAGCAGCCCGACAGGGGCCCGATATGGCTACACCTTC
CASSPTGARYGYTF
>TRBV14|TRBD2|TRBJ2-7|-
TGTGCCAGCAGTCCGGGACTAGCGGGGGGCCGCTCTCTCTACGAGCAGTACTTC
CASSPGLAGGRSLYEQYF
>TRBV4-1|-|TRBJ2-3|-
TGCGCCAGCAGCCTGCTCGGCGGGATCACAGATACGCAGTATTTT
CASSLLGGITDTQYF
>TRBV4-2|TRBD2|TRBJ2-5|-
TGTGCCAGCAGCCAAGCTAGCGGGGGGGTAGGAGAAGAGACCCAGTACTTC
CASSQASGGVGEETQYF
>TRBV27|-|TRBJ1-1|few
TGTGCCAGCTTTACAGGGTTTGCTGAAGCTTTCTTT
CASFTGFAEAFF
>TRBV4-3|TRBD2|TRBJ2-3|once
TGCGCCAGCAGCCAAGAGGGTCGGCTCGCGGGGGGGAATACAGATACGCAGTATTTT
CASSQEGRLAGGNTDTQYF
>TRBV30|-|TRBJ1-4|-
TGTGCCTGGAGGAGCCAGGGAAATGAAAAACTGTTTTTT
CAWRSQGNEKLFF